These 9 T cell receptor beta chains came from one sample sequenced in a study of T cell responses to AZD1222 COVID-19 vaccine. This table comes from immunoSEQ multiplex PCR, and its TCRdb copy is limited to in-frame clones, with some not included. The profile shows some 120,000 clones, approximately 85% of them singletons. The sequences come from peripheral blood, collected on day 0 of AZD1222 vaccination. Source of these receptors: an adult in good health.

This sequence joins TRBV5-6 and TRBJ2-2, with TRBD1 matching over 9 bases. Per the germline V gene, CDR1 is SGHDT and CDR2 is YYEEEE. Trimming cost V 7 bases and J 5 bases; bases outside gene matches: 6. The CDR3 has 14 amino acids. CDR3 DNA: TGTGCCAGCCATGGACAGGGGAGGACCGGGGAGCTGTTTTTT. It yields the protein CASHGQGRTGELFF.

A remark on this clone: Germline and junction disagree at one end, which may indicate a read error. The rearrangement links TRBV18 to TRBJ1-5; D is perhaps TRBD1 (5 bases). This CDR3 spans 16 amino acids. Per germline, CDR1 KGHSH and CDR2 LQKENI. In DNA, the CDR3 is TGTGCCAGCTCGCCACAATCTGGGGGTGGGGATCAGCCCCAGCATTTT. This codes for CASSPQSGGGDQPQHF. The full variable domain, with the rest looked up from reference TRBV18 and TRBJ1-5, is NAGVMQNPRHLVRRRGQEARLRCSPMKGHSHVYWYRQLPEEGLKFMVYLQKENIIDESGMPKERFSAEFPKEGPSILRIQQVVRGDSAAYFCASSPQSGGGDQPQHFGDGTRLSIL.

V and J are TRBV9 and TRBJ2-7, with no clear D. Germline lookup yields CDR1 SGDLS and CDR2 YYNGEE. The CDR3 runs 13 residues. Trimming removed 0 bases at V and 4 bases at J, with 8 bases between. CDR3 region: CASSVAGSYEQYF. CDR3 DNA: TGTGCCAGCAGCGTAGCAGGTAGTTACGAGCAGTACTTC. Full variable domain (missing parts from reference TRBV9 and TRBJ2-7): DSGVTQTPKHLITATGQRVTLRCSPRSGDLSVYWYQQSLDQGLQFLIQYYNGEERAKGNILERFSAQQFPDLHSELNLSSLELGDSALYFCASSVAGSYEQYFGPGTRLTVT.

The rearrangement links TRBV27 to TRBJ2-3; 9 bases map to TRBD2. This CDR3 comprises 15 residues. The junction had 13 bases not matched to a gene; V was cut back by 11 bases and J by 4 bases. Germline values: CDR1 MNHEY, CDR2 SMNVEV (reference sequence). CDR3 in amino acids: CASYGTSLLADTQYF. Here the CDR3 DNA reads TGTGCCTCTTACGGGACTAGCTTGTTGGCAGATACGCAGTATTTT.

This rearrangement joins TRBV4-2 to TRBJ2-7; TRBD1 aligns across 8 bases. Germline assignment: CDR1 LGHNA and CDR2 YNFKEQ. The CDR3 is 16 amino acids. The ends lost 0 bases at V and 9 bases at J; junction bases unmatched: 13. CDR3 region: CASSQDGTGGPRGQYF. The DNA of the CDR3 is TGTGCCAGCAGCCAAGATGGGACAGGTGGACCTAGGGGGCAGTACTTC.

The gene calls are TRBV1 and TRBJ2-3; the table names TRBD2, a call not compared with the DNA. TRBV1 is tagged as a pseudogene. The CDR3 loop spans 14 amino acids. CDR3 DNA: TGCACCAGCAGCCCCCGGAATAGGAGGGATACGCAGTATTTT. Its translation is CTSSPRNRRDTQYF.

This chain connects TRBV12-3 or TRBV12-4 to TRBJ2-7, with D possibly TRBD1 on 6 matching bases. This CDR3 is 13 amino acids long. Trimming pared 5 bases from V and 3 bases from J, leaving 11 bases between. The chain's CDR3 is CASSGRDNYEQYF. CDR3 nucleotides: TGTGCCAGCAGTGGCCGGGACAACTACGAGCAGTACTTC.

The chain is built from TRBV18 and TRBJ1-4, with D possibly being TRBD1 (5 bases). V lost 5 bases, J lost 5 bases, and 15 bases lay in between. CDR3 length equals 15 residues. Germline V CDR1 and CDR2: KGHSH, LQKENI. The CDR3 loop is CASSGRQSENEKLFF. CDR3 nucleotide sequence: TGTGCCAGCTCAGGTAGACAGAGCGAAAATGAAAAACTGTTTTTT.

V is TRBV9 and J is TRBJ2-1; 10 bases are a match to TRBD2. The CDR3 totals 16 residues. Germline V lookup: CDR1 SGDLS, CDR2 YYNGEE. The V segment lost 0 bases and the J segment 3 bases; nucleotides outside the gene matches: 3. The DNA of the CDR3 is TGTGCCAGCAGCGTAGGTACTAGCGGGGTCTACAATGAGCAGTTCTTC. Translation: CASSVGTSGVYNEQFF.